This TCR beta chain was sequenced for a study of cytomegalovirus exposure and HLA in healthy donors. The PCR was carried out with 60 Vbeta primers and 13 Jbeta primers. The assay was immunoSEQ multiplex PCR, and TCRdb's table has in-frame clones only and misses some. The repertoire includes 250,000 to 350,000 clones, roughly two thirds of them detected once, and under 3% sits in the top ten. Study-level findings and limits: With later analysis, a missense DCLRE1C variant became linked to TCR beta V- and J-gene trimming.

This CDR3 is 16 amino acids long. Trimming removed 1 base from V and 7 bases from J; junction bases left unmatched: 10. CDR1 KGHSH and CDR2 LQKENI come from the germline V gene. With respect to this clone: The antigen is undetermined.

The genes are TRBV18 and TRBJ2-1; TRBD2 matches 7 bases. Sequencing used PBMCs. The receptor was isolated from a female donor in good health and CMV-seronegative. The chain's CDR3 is CASSPRSSGVGNEQFF. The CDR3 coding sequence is TGTGCCAGCTCACCACGGTCTAGCGGCGTAGGTAATGAGCAGTTCTTC.